These 15 T cell receptor beta chains share one sample of origin, sequenced in a study of T cell repertoires in cytomegalovirus infection. TCRdb re-called the reads with MiXCR, one entry per CDR3 protein. The data hold about 280,000 distinct CDR3 sequences, with less than 25% observed a single time. Their antigens remain unidentified. Source: cultured PBMCs, taken from culture after CMV antigen stimulation. All receptors derive from a human donor in good health (CMV status not recorded). Some clones in this sample may be carry-over from other donors' samples.

This clonotype was found many times. Sequence at one end of the junction differs from germline and may be a read error. V gene TRBV20-1 combines with J gene TRBJ1-1; 7 bases fit TRBD1. This CDR3 region has 14 residues. Looked up from germline, CDR1 is DFQATT and CDR2 is SNEGSKA (reference sequence). The CDR3 is CSAKKGAMNTEAFF. For the CDR3, the DNA is TGCAGCGCTAAGAAGGGGGCCATGAACACTGAAGCTTTCTTT.

This clonotype was seen many times. The chain employs TRBV4-3 and TRBJ2-1, with D possibly TRBD2 on 5 matching bases. Germline CDR1 reads LGHNA; CDR2 reads YSLEER. CDR3 length: 14 amino acids. V was trimmed by 1 base and J by 7 bases, leaving 11 bases between them. The CDR3 nucleotides read TGCGCCAGCAGCCAAGTAGAGGGTACGAATGAGCAGTTCTTC. The encoded protein is CASSQVEGTNEQFF.

This clonotype appeared a few times. The CDR3: CASGGGHSGNTIYF. CDR3 nucleotide sequence: TGTGCCAGCGGGGGGGGCCACTCTGGAAACACCATATATTTT. The chain couples TRBV7-2 to TRBJ1-3, with D possibly matching TRBD1 (6 bases). The CDR3 covers 14 residues. V was cut by 8 bases and J by 0 bases, with 11 bases left in between. The germline V gene encodes CDR1 SGHTA and CDR2 FQGNSA.

There are a few counts of this clonotype. V and J are TRBV20-1 and TRBJ2-5, with 9 bases aligning to TRBD2. The germline gives CDR1 DFQATT, CDR2 SNEGSKA (reference sequence). This CDR3 contains 13 residues. With V trimmed by 5 bases and J by 1 base, 2 bases remained unmatched. CDR3 region: CSAPTSGQETQYF. CDR3 coding DNA: TGCAGTGCTCCGACTAGCGGCCAAGAGACCCAGTACTTC.

This clonotype came up a few times. V is TRBV7-6 and J is TRBJ2-3, with TRBD2 matching over 7 bases. The CDR3 spans 14 residues. Trimming took 1 base from V and 9 from J; bases not matched to a gene: 7. Germline V gene data show CDR1 as SGHVS and CDR2 as FNYEAQ. The CDR3 DNA follows: TGTGCCAGCAGCTTAGGGAGCGGGGCAGGAACGCAGTATTTT. This sequence encodes CASSLGSGAGTQYF.

This clonotype was observed many times. V usage is TRBV6-1 and J usage is TRBJ2-1; tentatively, D is TRBD1 (5 bases). The CDR3 sequence is 12 residues long. Between the trimmed V and J ends, which lost 4 bases and 6 bases, there was a span of 7 bases. Per the germline V gene, CDR1 is MNHNS and CDR2 is SASEGT. The CDR3 nucleotides read TGTGCCAGCAGTGCCAGGGTCAATGAGCAGTTCTTC. It encodes CASSARVNEQFF.

This clonotype was observed a few times. The V and J genes are TRBV7-3 and TRBJ2-7; D call uncertain. The germline V and J ends were trimmed by 5 bases and 6 bases, with 14 bases remaining between them. This CDR3 spans 13 amino acids. The germline V gene has CDR1 SGHTA and CDR2 FQGTGA. CDR3 protein: CASSPRPNAEQYF. The CDR3 nucleotides are TGTGCCAGCAGCCCCCGACCCAACGCCGAGCAGTACTTC.

The chain joins TRBV30 to TRBJ2-5; no firm D call. The CDR3 runs 13 residues. V shed 1 base and J shed 4 bases, with 10 bases lying between them. In germline, CDR1 is GTSNPN, CDR2 SVGIG (reference sequence). The CDR3 DNA reads TGTGCCTGGAGTGGGGCAGGAACAGAGACCCAGTACTTC. Encoded protein: CAWSGAGTETQYF.

The table lists this clonotype with a few counts. V gene TRBV12-3 or TRBV12-4 combines with J gene TRBJ2-5; TRBD1 agrees at 7 bases. The CDR3 is made up of 15 amino acids. Unmatched junction bases numbered 7, after V lost 5 bases and J lost 1 base. This chain's CDR3 is CASSPQQGTQETQYF. CDR3 DNA: TGTGCCAGCAGTCCCCAACAGGGGACCCAAGAGACCCAGTACTTC.

This clonotype is judged medium-sized. This rearrangement joins TRBV6-1 to TRBJ2-1; possibly TRBD2 for D (5 bases). The CDR3 extends over 14 amino acids. V was shortened by 5 bases and J by 4 bases, with 12 bases between the two germline ends. CDR1 and CDR2 (germline): MNHNS, SASEGT. CDR3 protein: CASSQREGYNEQFF. CDR3 sequence (DNA): TGTGCCAGCAGTCAACGAGAGGGTTACAATGAGCAGTTCTTC.

This clonotype was recorded at least ten times. The chain employs TRBV5-4 and TRBJ2-7, with TRBD2 matching 7 bases. Trimming took 9 bases from V and 2 from J; bases not matched to a gene: 11. The CDR3 runs to 14 residues. Germline values: CDR1 SGHNT, CDR2 YYREEE (reference sequence). In DNA form, the CDR3 reads TGTGCCATCGGGGGTCGCGGGAGCGCCTACGAGCAGTACTTC. Protein sequence: CAIGGRGSAYEQYF.

The chain recombines TRBV20-1 with TRBJ1-1, with a tentative D call TRBD1 (6 bases). V was shortened by 6 bases and J by 2 bases, with 25 bases between the two germline ends. The CDR3 runs to 17 residues. The V gene's germline CDR1 is DFQATT and CDR2 SNEGSKA (reference sequence). This CDR3 reads CSALRYTGTSGNTEAFF. CDR3 coding DNA: TGCAGTGCGTTGCGATACACCGGGACATCGGGCAACACTGAAGCTTTCTTT.

The J gene is TRBJ2-2, the V gene TRBV7-9; TRBD2 matches 8 bases. The CDR3 extends over 23 amino acids. The trim removed 6 bases at V and 0 bases at J, leaving 27 bases unmatched. Looked up from germline, CDR1 is SEHNR and CDR2 is FQNEAQ (reference sequence). The CDR3 region has the DNA TGTGCCAGCAGTTACACTCTCGATGTTAGCGGGGTGGTTGGAAATACGAACACCGGGGAGCTGTTTTTT. It specifies CASSYTLDVSGVVGNTNTGELFF.

This clonotype occurred many times. The gene calls are TRBV10-3 and TRBJ2-1; D gene uncertain. Germline V gene sequence: CDR1 ENHRY, CDR2 SYGVKD. V gave up 8 bases and J gave up 7 bases, with 9 bases separating them. The CDR3 is made up of 11 amino acids. CDR3 loop: CAIGNGNEQFF. In nucleotides, the CDR3 is TGTGCCATCGGCAATGGGAATGAGCAGTTCTTC.

The chain carries TRBV6-1 and TRBJ1-1; D remains unclear. V gave up 6 bases and J gave up 0 bases, with 11 bases separating them. CDR1 and CDR2 from the germline V gene are MNHNS and SASEGT. The CDR3 extends over 14 amino acids. For the CDR3, the DNA is TGTGCCAGCAGGGGGAATAACATGAACACTGAAGCTTTCTTT. This gives the protein CASRGNNMNTEAFF.